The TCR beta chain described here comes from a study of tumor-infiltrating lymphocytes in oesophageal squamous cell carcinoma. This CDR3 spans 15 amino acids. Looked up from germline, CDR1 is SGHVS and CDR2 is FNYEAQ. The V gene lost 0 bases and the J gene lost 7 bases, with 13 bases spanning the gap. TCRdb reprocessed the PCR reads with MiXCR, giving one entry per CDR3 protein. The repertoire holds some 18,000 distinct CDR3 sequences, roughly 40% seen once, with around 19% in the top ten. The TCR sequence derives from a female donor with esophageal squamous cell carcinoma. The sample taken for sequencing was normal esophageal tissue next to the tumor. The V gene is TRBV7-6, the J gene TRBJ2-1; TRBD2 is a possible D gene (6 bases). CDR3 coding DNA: TGTGCCAGCAGCTTAGCGGGCCGGGAGATGAATGAGCAGTTCTTC. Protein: CASSLAGREMNEQFF. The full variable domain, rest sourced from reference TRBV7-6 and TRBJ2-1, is GAGVSQSPRYKVTKRGQDVALRCDPISGHVSLYWYRQALGQGPEFLTYFNYEAQQDKSGLPNDRFSAERPEGSISTLTIQRTEQRDSAMYRCASSLAGREMNEQFFGPGTRLTVL.